This TCR beta chain was identified in a study of T cells in Graves' hyperthyroidism and ophthalmopathy. What was amplified from RNA transcripts were TCR beta CDR3 regions. TCR CDR3 regions were first amplified by RT-PCR with HTBI primers. Via MiXCR, TCRdb re-called the multiplex PCR reads, giving one row per CDR3 protein. Of 600,000 or so distinct CDR3 sequences in the sample, roughly 17% were seen once. V was shortened by 5 bases and J by 4 bases, with 15 bases between the two germline ends. There are 15 residues in the CDR3. Germline CDR1 SGHAT, CDR2 FQNNGV. Sequences were obtained from blood. The receptor was derived from a woman younger than 45 with Graves' hyperthyroidism. The gene calls are TRBV11-2 and TRBJ1-3; D may be TRBD1 (5 bases). In DNA, the CDR3 is TGTGCCAGCAGCGACGGACATTACTACGGAAACACCATATATTTT. Translated, it gives CASSDGHYYGNTIYF.